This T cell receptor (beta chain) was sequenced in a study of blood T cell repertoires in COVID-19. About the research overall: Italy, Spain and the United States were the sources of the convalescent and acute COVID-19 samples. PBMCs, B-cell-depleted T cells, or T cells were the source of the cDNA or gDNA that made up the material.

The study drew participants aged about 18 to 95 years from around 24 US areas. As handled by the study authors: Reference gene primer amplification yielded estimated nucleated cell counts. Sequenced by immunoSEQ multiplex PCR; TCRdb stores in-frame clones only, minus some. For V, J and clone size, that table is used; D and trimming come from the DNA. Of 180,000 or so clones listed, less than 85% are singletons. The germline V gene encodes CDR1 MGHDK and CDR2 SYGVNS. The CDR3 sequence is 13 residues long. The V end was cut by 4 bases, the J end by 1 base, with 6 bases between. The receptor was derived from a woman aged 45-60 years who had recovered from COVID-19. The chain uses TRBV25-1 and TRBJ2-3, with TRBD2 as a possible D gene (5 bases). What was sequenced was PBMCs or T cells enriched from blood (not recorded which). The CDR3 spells CASSGGGTDTQYF. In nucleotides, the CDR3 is TGTGCCAGCAGTGGGGGAGGCACAGATACGCAGTATTTT.